These T cell receptor beta chains were read from a single sample in a study of identical twins. TCRdb fed the 5' RACE reads into MiXCR, producing one record per CDR3 protein. The sample lists 450,000 or so distinct CDR3 sequences; 13% to 15% were seen once. This same sample was also taken into another study, of yellow fever vaccine responses in identical twins.

Sequencing input: CD4+ T cells sorted from blood. Source of these receptors: a woman between 18 and 29 years old in good health. The CDR3 runs from the conserved cysteine through the conserved F or W. D genes are given only for firm matches. The size of a clone is reported for some rows only, either as once, few or many, or as a class for expanded clones.

J	V	size	D	DNA	CDR3
TRBJ2-3	TRBV15	few	TRBD2	TGTGCCACCAGCCGGCCCGGCGGGAGTCACCCAGATACGCAGTATTTT	CATSRPGGSHPDTQYF
TRBJ2-1	TRBV3-1	few	TRBD1	TGTGCCAGCAGCCAAGAAGACAGGGGAGGAATCTTC	CASSQEDRGGIF
TRBJ2-3	TRBV10-3	-	-	TGTGCCATCAGTGTAGGGGCAGATACGCAGTATTTT	CAISVGADTQYF
TRBJ1-1	TRBV5-1	few	-	TGCGCCAGCAGCTCCTATGAAGCGGGGGAAGCTTTCTTT	CASSSYEAGEAFF
TRBJ2-3	TRBV5-6	few	-	TGTGCCAGCAGGAGGTGGGGCCAAGATACGCAGTATTTT	CASRRWGQDTQYF
TRBJ2-1	TRBV28	few	-	TGTGCCAGCAGTTCCACAGGGTTCGAGTTCTTC	CASSSTGFEFF
TRBJ2-1	TRBV9	few	TRBD2	TGTGCCAGCAGCCCGCCTCTTAAACTAGCGGGAGGGCCGGGTGAGCAGTTCTTC	CASSPPLKLAGGPGEQFF
TRBJ2-4	TRBV5-1	few	-	TGCGCCAGCAGCTTAGGCATTCAGTACTTC	CASSLGIQYF
TRBJ1-2	TRBV28	few	TRBD1	TGTGCCAGCAGTAGACAGGGACTCCGCTATGGCTACACCTTC	CASSRQGLRYGYTF
TRBJ1-1	TRBV4-2	-	-	TGTGCCAGCAGCCCCGGGGACCGAACGAACACTGAAGCTTTCTTT	CASSPGDRTNTEAFF
TRBJ2-5	TRBV23-1	-	-	TGCGCCAGCAGTCAAGAGCCAGTACAAGAGACCCAGTACTTC	CASSQEPVQETQYF
TRBJ1-2	TRBV29-1	many	-	TGCAGCGTTGTTACGGAGATTTATGGCTACACCTTC	CSVVTEIYGYTF
TRBJ2-3	TRBV15	few	-	TGTGCCACCAGCAGAGATTCCAGGGGATGGGCCACAGATACGCAGTATTTT	CATSRDSRGWATDTQYF
TRBJ2-5	TRBV6-2/TRBV6-3	-	-	TGTGCCAGCAGTTACGCGGAGACCCAGTACTTC	CASSYAETQYF
TRBJ1-5	TRBV4-3	many	-	TGCGCCAGCAGCCAAGAACCTTCGAGACAGCCCCAGCATTTT	CASSQEPSRQPQHF
TRBJ2-3	TRBV7-8	many	TRBD1	TGTGCCAGCAGCTTGAGAGCAAGGACAGGGGTGTGGGATACGCAGTATTTT	CASSLRARTGVWDTQYF
TRBJ2-2	TRBV3-1	-	-	TGTGCCAGCAGCCAAGGAAGCTCGGGCGCCACCGGGGAGCTGTTTTTT	CASSQGSSGATGELFF
TRBJ2-7	TRBV6-6	-	TRBD1	TGTGCCAGCAGTTACGGGACAGGGTCCGAGCAGTACTTC	CASSYGTGSEQYF
TRBJ2-3	TRBV4-2	-	-	TGTGCCAGCAGCCAGCTCACCACCACAGATACGCAGTATTTT	CASSQLTTTDTQYF
TRBJ1-2	TRBV25-1	-	-	TGTGCCAGCAGTTGGGGTTACTATGGCTACACCTTC	CASSWGYYGYTF